These 27 T cell receptor beta chains share one sample of origin, sequenced in a study of beta chain features in type 1 diabetes. General study results and limits: There was a moderate but significant shortening of TCRB CDR3s in all four CD4+ subsets of Type 1 diabetes patients.

The whole isolated RNA underwent reverse transcription, so sequencing captured expressed TCRB transcripts. Clones were read by immunoSEQ multiplex PCR, and TCRdb kept only the in-frame ones, dropping some. Counted here are roughly 160,000 clones, roughly 7.1% occurring once; the ten biggest clones make up about 1%. Their target antigens are unknown. The sample comprised central memory CD4+ T cells from blood. These receptors were obtained from a woman in her thirties or forties with type 1 diabetes.

The rearrangement joins TRBV9 to TRBJ1-2, with a possible D match to TRBD1 (6 bases). With 4 bases removed from V and 2 bases from J, the gap between germline ends came to 9 bases. The V gene's germline CDR1 is SGDLS and CDR2 YYNGEE. This CDR3 comprises 13 residues. CDR3 protein: CASSYTGNYGYTF. DNA for the CDR3: TGTGCCAGCAGCTATACAGGGAACTATGGCTACACCTTC.

The rearrangement links TRBV29-1 to TRBJ1-2; 10 nucleotides match TRBD1. V was pared by 7 bases and J by 5 bases, with 7 bases of the junction left unmatched. The CDR3 length is 13 residues. Germline CDR1 is SQVTM and CDR2 is ANQGSEA. In nucleotides, the CDR3 is TGCAGCGCCCGGACAGGGGGTTTATATGGCTACACCTTC. Protein: CSARTGGLYGYTF.

V and J are TRBV7-3 and TRBJ1-1, with a possible D match to TRBD1 (6 bases). Germline V lookup: CDR1 SGHTA, CDR2 FQGTGA. V lost 4 bases to trimming and J lost 6 bases, with 18 bases between them. This CDR3 is 15 amino acids long. DNA of the CDR3: TGTGCCAGCAGCTCACACTCAGGGGAGTACGCTGAAGCTTTCTTT. Its protein is CASSSHSGEYAEAFF.

V and J are TRBV28 and TRBJ2-7; 11 bases fit TRBD2. The CDR3 runs 14 residues. Germline V gene sequence: CDR1 MDHEN, CDR2 SYDVKM. V lost 6 bases to trimming and J lost 9 bases; unmatched junction nucleotides: 10. The CDR3 is CASRKLAGGRGQYF. CDR3 in DNA: TGTGCCAGCAGGAAGCTAGCGGGAGGTCGCGGGCAGTACTTC.

V is TRBV28 and J is TRBJ2-7; the match to TRBD2 covers 8 bases. Germline V lookup: CDR1 MDHEN, CDR2 SYDVKM. The CDR3 sequence is 14 residues long. V was clipped by 4 bases and J by 4 bases; unmatched bases: 6. Written as DNA, the CDR3 is TGTGCCAGCAGTTCCCCCGGGAGGGTGTACGAGCAGTACTTC. This gives the protein CASSSPGRVYEQYF.

The chain employs TRBV4-3 and TRBJ2-1; TRBD1 aligns across 9 bases. This CDR3 comprises 14 residues. The V gene end was trimmed by 5 bases and the J gene end by 5 bases; junction bases not matched to a gene: 4. Germline values: CDR1 LGHNA, CDR2 YSLEER. CDR3 region: CASSTWTGDNEQFF. CDR3 bases: TGCGCCAGCAGCACGTGGACAGGGGACAATGAGCAGTTCTTC.

Here the CDR3 reads CASSVDQAGVQETQYF. The CDR3 DNA follows: TGTGCCAGCAGTGTGGATCAAGCGGGGGTGCAAGAGACCCAGTACTTC. The J gene is TRBJ2-5, the V gene TRBV25-1; the match to TRBD2 covers 8 bases. V trimming: 4 bases; J trimming: 2 bases; junction bases outside the gene matches: 9. From germline, CDR1 is MGHDK and CDR2 SYGVNS. CDR3 size: 16 residues.

This clone was observed a few times. This rearrangement joins TRBV19 to TRBJ1-2; D ambiguous. This CDR3 contains 12 residues. Germline-derived CDR1 and CDR2 are LNHDA and SQIVND (reference sequence). The V end was cut by 5 bases, the J end by 6 bases, with 10 bases between. CDR3 loop: CASSPWRDGYTF. In DNA, the CDR3 is TGTGCCAGTAGTCCATGGAGGGATGGCTACACCTTC.

This rearrangement joins TRBV7-2 to TRBJ2-7; 8 bases match TRBD1. V was clipped by 4 bases and J by 4 bases; unmatched bases: 6. CDR3 length: 14 residues. The germline V gene encodes CDR1 SGHTA and CDR2 FQGNSA. The CDR3 DNA is TGTGCCAGCAGCTCAGGACAGGGAGTTTACGAGCAGTACTTC. It is translated as CASSSGQGVYEQYF.

The gene calls are TRBV7-9 and TRBJ1-5; D perhaps matches TRBD1 (5 bases). CDR3 size: 14 residues. Trimming stripped 1 base from V and 5 bases from J, with 9 bases between. In germline, CDR1 is SEHNR, CDR2 FQNEAQ (reference sequence). CDR3 bases: TGTGCCAGCAGCTTAGGCTCGGGGGATCAGCCCCAGCATTTT. Its translation is CASSLGSGDQPQHF.

This clone occurred a few times. The V gene is TRBV7-2, the J gene TRBJ2-1; D gene unclear. This CDR3 contains 14 residues. The V and J ends lost 0 bases and 5 bases respectively, with 8 bases between them. Germline loops: CDR1 SGHTA, CDR2 FQGNSA. CDR3 amino acids: CASSLAGLDNEQFF. DNA for the CDR3: TGTGCCAGCAGCTTAGCGGGCTTAGACAATGAGCAGTTCTTC.

The V call is TRBV2, the J call TRBJ2-1, with a possible D match to TRBD2 (6 bases). There are 12 residues in the CDR3. Germline V CDR1 and CDR2: SNHLY, FYNNEI. The V end was cut by 8 bases, the J end by 7 bases, with 12 bases between. CDR3 sequence (DNA): TGTGCCAGCGAGCTAGCGAGGAATGAGCAGTTCTTC. Translating gives CASELARNEQFF.

This clone was detected ten times or more. V and J are TRBV10-3 and TRBJ1-1; D is possibly TRBD1 (6 bases). Germline assignment: CDR1 ENHRY and CDR2 SYGVKD. V was clipped by 3 bases and J by 1 base, with 9 bases between them. This CDR3 spans 14 amino acids. CDR3: CAISEGTQNTEAFF. As DNA, the CDR3 is TGTGCCATCAGTGAAGGGACACAGAACACTGAAGCTTTCTTT.

This clone came up a few times. This sample also contains other DNA sequences that code for the same CDR3. The rearrangement uses TRBV14 and TRBJ2-1, with 9 bases aligning to TRBD1. Germline loops: CDR1 SGHDN, CDR2 FVKESK. The CDR3 covers 16 residues. With 0 bases clipped from V and 6 bases from J, the junction kept 6 bases outside the gene matches. The CDR3: CASSQDAGQGLNEQFF. The CDR3 DNA reads TGTGCCAGCAGCCAAGATGCGGGACAGGGACTCAATGAGCAGTTCTTC.

This clone was seen a handful of times. The V call is TRBV18, the J call TRBJ1-1, with D possibly TRBD1 on 6 matching bases. The CDR3 sequence is 16 residues long. Trimming pared 1 base from V and 1 base from J, leaving 13 bases between. Germline V CDR1 and CDR2: KGHSH, LQKENI. CDR3 in DNA: TGTGCCAGCTCACCACGGGAACAGGGAGCGAACACTGAAGCTTTCTTT. Protein sequence: CASSPREQGANTEAFF.

The V and J genes are TRBV9 and TRBJ1-1; tentatively, D is TRBD1 (6 bases). Trimming shortened V by 4 bases and J by 1 base, and 23 bases separated the two germline ends. Germline loops: CDR1 SGDLS, CDR2 YYNGEE. CDR3 length equals 18 residues. CDR3 sequence: CASSPTSFGGAANTEAFF. DNA of the CDR3: TGTGCCAGCAGCCCAACCTCCTTCGGGGGGGCGGCGAACACTGAAGCTTTCTTT. Using reference TRBV9 and TRBJ1-1 for the parts outside the CDR3, the full variable domain is DSGVTQTPKHLITATGQRVTLRCSPRSGDLSVYWYQQSLDQGLQFLIQYYNGEERAKGNILERFSAQQFPDLHSELNLSSLELGDSALYFCASSPTSFGGAANTEAFFGQGTRLTVV.

V and J are TRBV5-1 and TRBJ1-6; D is unresolved. The V gene lost 0 bases and the J gene lost 7 bases, with 11 bases spanning the gap. The CDR3 length is 15 residues. The germline V gene has CDR1 SGHRS and CDR2 YFSETQ. CDR3 in amino acids: CASSLGTGENSPLHF. The CDR3 coding sequence is TGCGCCAGCAGCTTGGGAACGGGAGAAAATTCACCCCTCCACTTT.

The chain joins TRBV25-1 to TRBJ2-5; D may be TRBD2 (6 bases). Germline CDR1 MGHDK, CDR2 SYGVNS. Trimming removed 6 bases from V and 2 bases from J, with 7 bases in between. The CDR3 has 12 residues. The CDR3 spells CASRGLQETQYF. CDR3 DNA sequence: TGTGCCAGCAGGGGACTTCAAGAGACCCAGTACTTC.

The rearrangement links TRBV7-2 to TRBJ2-3; weak D call: TRBD2 (6 bases). The CDR3 is 15 amino acids. V was trimmed by 1 base and J by 2 bases, leaving 10 bases between them. Per the germline V gene, CDR1 is SGHTA and CDR2 is FQGNSA. CDR3 in amino acids: CASSLEEGPTDTQYF. The CDR3 DNA is TGTGCCAGCAGCTTAGAGGAGGGGCCCACAGATACGCAGTATTTT.

This clone was picked up a small number of times. The chain recombines TRBV10-3 with TRBJ2-1, with 11 bases aligning to TRBD1. There are 15 residues in the CDR3. Germline assignment: CDR1 ENHRY and CDR2 SYGVKD. With 6 bases clipped from V and 8 bases from J, the junction kept 9 bases outside the gene matches. CDR3 protein: CAISPGQGASDEQFF. Written as DNA, the CDR3 is TGTGCCATCAGCCCCGGACAGGGGGCGTCGGATGAGCAGTTCTTC.

This chain joins TRBV9 and TRBJ1-2; a weak D match, TRBD1 (6 bases). V dropped 0 bases and J dropped 4 bases, with 13 bases sitting between them. Germline V gives CDR1 SGDLS, CDR2 YYNGEE. CDR3 length equals 15 residues. The CDR3 coding sequence is TGTGCCAGCAGCGTAGGCTCTGGGGGCGGCTATGGCTACACCTTC. Protein product: CASSVGSGGGYGYTF.

This clone appeared a few times. The CDR3 region is CASSSSPDRAGANVLTF. DNA for the CDR3: TGTGCCAGCAGCTCCTCGCCAGACAGGGCTGGGGCCAACGTCCTGACTTTC. The J gene is TRBJ2-6, the V gene TRBV13; 7 nucleotides agree with TRBD1. V shed 4 bases and J 2 bases; nucleotides not matched to a gene: 8. CDR1 is PRHDT, CDR2 FYEKMQ, per germline (reference sequence). CDR3 size: 17 residues.

The genes are TRBV7-3 and TRBJ2-1, with a weak D call TRBD1 (6 bases). CDR1 and CDR2 (germline): SGHTA, FQGTGA. The CDR3 has 14 amino acids. The V end was cut by 5 bases, the J end by 13 bases, with 21 bases between. In DNA form, the CDR3 reads TGTGCCAGCAGCCACGACTTGCGTGGGGGCTCTCAGTTCTTC. Encoded protein: CASSHDLRGGSQFF.

This clone was detected many times. V usage is TRBV29-1 and J usage is TRBJ1-1; TRBD1 aligns across 7 bases. Germline CDR1 is SQVTM and CDR2 is ANQGSEA. Unmatched junction bases numbered 8, after V lost 7 bases and J lost 0 bases. The CDR3 has 14 amino acids. CDR3 sequence (DNA): TGCAGCGCCACAGGGGCATTAATGAACACTGAAGCTTTCTTT. Translating it yields CSATGALMNTEAFF.

The rearrangement joins TRBV19 to TRBJ1-5; 7 bases match TRBD1. Trimming took 10 bases from V and 3 from J; bases not matched to a gene: 6. This CDR3 is built from 13 residues. Germline V lookup: CDR1 LNHDA, CDR2 SQIVND (reference sequence). The CDR3 protein is CATRGQYNQPQHF. The CDR3, as DNA: TGTGCCACAAGGGGACAGTACAATCAGCCCCAGCATTTT. Using reference TRBV19 and TRBJ1-5 for the parts outside the CDR3, the full variable domain is DGGITQSPKYLFRKEGQNVTLSCEQNLNHDAMYWYRQDPGQGLRLIYYSQIVNDFQKGDIAEGYSVSREKKESFPLTVTSAQKNPTAFYLCATRGQYNQPQHFGDGTRLSIL.

The chain links TRBV5-6 to TRBJ1-1; 8 nucleotides agree with TRBD1. The J segment lost 6 bases and the V segment lost 5 bases, leaving 6 bases of the junction unmatched. The CDR3 sequence is 13 residues long. CDR1 SGHDT and CDR2 YYEEEE come from the germline V gene. The chain's CDR3 is CASRYDRGSEAFF. The CDR3 DNA is TGTGCCAGCAGATACGACAGGGGATCTGAAGCTTTCTTT.

The V gene is TRBV5-4, the J gene TRBJ2-1; TRBD2 is a possible D gene (6 bases). CDR3 size: 15 residues. The germline CDR1 and CDR2 sequences are SGHNT and YYREEE (reference sequence). V was cut by 0 bases and J by 4 bases, with 11 bases left in between. The DNA for the CDR3 is TGTGCCAGCAGCTTGGAAGCGGGTCCATACAATGAGCAGTTCTTC. It codes for CASSLEAGPYNEQFF.